This entry features one T cell receptor beta chain sequence. This clonotype was detected ten times or more. Its antigen remains undetermined. The record has no base qualities; no much larger clone is one base away. The germline V gene provides CDR1 MDHEN and CDR2 SYDVKM. The CDR3 runs 13 residues from the cysteine to the phenylalanine. The read is trimmed to its CDR3 DNA, 39 bases read in frame from base 1. V loses 7 bases, J loses 4 bases, and the germline ends lie 13 bases apart. The TCR beta CDR3 regions were amplified from RNA transcripts. A first-round RT-PCR of the TCR CDR3 used the HTBI primer set with the Qiagen OneStep RT-PCR kit. A second multiplex PCR round built the libraries, followed by size selection and purification. The libraries were sequenced on an Illumina HiSeq2000 using paired-end 100 bp reads. The original methods were these. SOAPnuke was used to process the raw data, with reads discarded if the reads contained adapters or uncalled bases, had a mean Phred below 15, or lacked an exact constant-primer or identifier match. COPE v1.2.5 was used to merge high-quality paired reads, and clonotypes were defined as unique nucleotide sequences. Clonotypes were aligned to IMGT TRBV, TRBD and TRBJ reference segments using MiTCR v1.1. The analysis included only V-J combinations with a frequency above 0.0001, which together covered around 99% of the repertoires. A TCS score was defined as the ratio between F50 (clonal expansion) and ExV (chaos), using BLOSUM62-based TCRdist between CDR3 peptides within each V-J. Welch's t-statistics and random forest reduced 514 V-J features to about 13, which were used in a naive Bayes classifier (R e1071). Through fastp at Q25 and MiXCR, TCRdb rebuilt clones from the public reads, retaining in-frame beta chains. Here each entry gathers all rows of one CDR3 protein and keeps the most common genes and DNA. These V and J calls derive from TCRdb rather than the authors' analysis. The sample has roughly 380,000 distinct CDR3 sequences on record, approximately 19% of them singletons. Of the sample, approximately 4% is held by the ten largest clones.

This sample is part of a study of T cells in Graves' hyperthyroidism and ophthalmopathy (dated by TCRdb to about 2019). About the study as a whole: Peripheral blood samples were taken at initial diagnosis, before any treatment was given. After sampling, hyperthyroidism patients received methimazole starting at 30 mg daily, and ophthalmopathy patients received high-dose intravenous methylprednisolone. The study also compared thyroid tissue and blood T-cell repertoires from a handful of Graves' hyperthyroidism patients. To identify TCR V-J signatures that set the groups apart, the researchers used a discovery cohort of more than 95 patients, made up of 40 to 45 with Graves' ophthalmopathy and approximately 57 with stable Graves' hyperthyroidism. TCR Vbeta CDR3 sequencing of 130 to 150 peripheral blood samples (over 40 ophthalmopathy, under 80 hyperthyroidism and 17 progressor patients) is reported in the paper. The approximately 100 discovery patients were randomly split 7:3 into training and test sets. Prospective prediction of ophthalmopathy was tested in an independent validation cohort of under 20 hyperthyroidism patients and 15 to 17 patients who later progressed to ophthalmopathy. The study at large found these results: Ophthalmopathy was separated from stable hyperthyroidism by a 13 V-J signature model, with around 88% sensitivity and 81% to 83% specificity obtained in cross-validation and 80%/75% obtained in testing. Most expanded thyroid clonotypes (frequency above 0.001) were also detected in blood, a finding suggesting that blood repertoires may reflect thyroid immune responses. During validation, the model predicted progression to ophthalmopathy a median of approximately 6.5 months ahead of onset, with almost 71% sensitivity and less than 85% specificity. Sample size was not statistically predetermined, and blinding of investigators to group allocation was not performed.

Graves' hyperthyroidism was defined as stable when no progression to ophthalmopathy occurred over 18 months of follow-up. Hyperthyroidism patients were newly diagnosed, with disease duration under 2 months, and aged 18 to 65 years. The study excluded patients with uncontrolled infections, other autoimmune diseases, pregnancy or lactation. Diagnoses relied on clinical symptoms, serum thyroxine and TRAb, thyroid ultrasound and orbital computed tomography. PBMCs were isolated from about 10 ml of fresh peripheral blood by Ficoll-Paque density gradient centrifugation. Trizol reagent was used to extract total RNA, and RNA quality was then checked on an Agilent 2100 Bioanalyzer.

Sequencing was done on a sample of blood. The V and J genes are TRBV28 and TRBJ1-2; the D gene is perhaps TRBD1, on 6 matching bases. The receptor comes from a woman younger than 30 with Graves' hyperthyroidism. CDR3 loop: CASKVQGVYGYTF. The sequenced DNA: TGTGCCAGCAAAGTACAGGGAGTCTATGGCTACACCTTC.